The clone carrying this T cell receptor (beta chain) has a handful of counts. Its target is not known. These data originate in a study of T-cell memory formation after mild COVID-19. Study-level results: Pre-infection memory harbored some responding clones, suggesting cross-reactive memory joined. Contracting clones from day 15 to 85 had balanced CD4/CD8; later expanders favoured CD4+.

This CDR3 region has 13 residues. The ends were cut back, 5 bases at V and 4 bases at J, with 9 bases in the middle. Using constant-segment primers, 5'RACE produced TCR alpha and TCR beta cDNA libraries carrying sample barcodes and UMIs. TCRdb recomputed calls from the 5' RACE reads with MiXCR, one row per CDR3 protein. This sample has around 200,000 distinct CDR3 sequences, with 20% to 25% found just once. Sample: PBMCs or a T cell subset sorted from them (not recorded which). This clonotype originated in an adult woman who had mild COVID-19 (a few samples of this study predate the infection). Cell type and time point are not known. The gene calls are TRBV12-3 or TRBV12-4 and TRBJ1-5; D gene uncertain. The CDR3 DNA sequence: TGTGCCAGCAGTACACAACAAAATCAGCCCCAGCATTTT. Its translation: CASSTQQNQPQHF.